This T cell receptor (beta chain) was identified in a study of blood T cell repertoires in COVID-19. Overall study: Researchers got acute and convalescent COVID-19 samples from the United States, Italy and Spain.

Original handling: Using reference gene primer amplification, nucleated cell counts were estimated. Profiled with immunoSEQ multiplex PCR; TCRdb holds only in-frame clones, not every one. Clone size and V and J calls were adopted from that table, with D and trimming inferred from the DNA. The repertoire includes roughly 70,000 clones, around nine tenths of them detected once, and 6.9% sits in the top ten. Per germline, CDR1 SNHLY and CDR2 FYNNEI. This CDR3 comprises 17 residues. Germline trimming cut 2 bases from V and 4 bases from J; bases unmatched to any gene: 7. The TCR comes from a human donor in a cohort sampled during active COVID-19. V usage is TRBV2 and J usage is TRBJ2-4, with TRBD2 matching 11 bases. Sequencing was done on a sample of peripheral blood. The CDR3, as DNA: TGTGCCAGCAGTGAATGGCTAGCGGGGGGATTGAAAAACATTCAGTACTTC. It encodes CASSEWLAGGLKNIQYF.